This entry lists 5 T cell receptor beta chains sequenced from one sample in a study of esophageal squamous cell carcinoma under preoperative chemotherapy. Time point given: before preoperative PTX-NDP chemotherapy. TCRdb reprocessed the PCR reads via MiXCR and lists one record per CDR3 protein. The data show about 12,000 distinct CDR3 sequences, 50% to 55% seen once. This specimen was acquired from a patient given preoperative chemotherapy. The source is a human donor with esophageal squamous cell carcinoma. The donor label of this sample is uncertain.

This clonotype was seen only a few times. The rearrangement joins TRBV7-6 to TRBJ2-1; 9 bases fit TRBD2. The J call may be in error: the DNA end matches TRBJ2-7 better. Germline lookup yields CDR1 SGHVS and CDR2 FNYEAQ. This CDR3 spans 17 amino acids. The CDR3 loop reads CASSQVLSAGGPDEQYF. The CDR3 coding sequence is TGTGCCAGCAGCCAAGTACTAAGCGCGGGAGGGCCTGATGAGCAGTACTTC.

By share, this clonotype ranks as medium-sized. J is TRBJ2-1 and V is TRBV6-1; D remains ambiguous. The J call may be mistaken, given a closer DNA end match to TRBJ2-7. Germline-derived CDR1 and CDR2 are MNHNS and SASEGT. The CDR3 has 13 residues. CDR3 sequence: CASSPRLNNEQYF. The CDR3 nucleotides are TGTGCCAGCAGTCCCCGACTCAACAATGAGCAGTACTTC.

Concerning this clonotype itself: This may stem from a read error, because a much larger clone lies one nucleotide away. The J gene is TRBJ2-3, the V gene TRBV6-5; TRBD2 agrees at 9 bases. The closer fit of TRBJ2-1 to the DNA end suggests the J call may be wrong. The CDR3 contains 15 residues. The germline CDR1 and CDR2 sequences are MNHEY and SVGAGI. As DNA, the CDR3 is TGTGCCAGCAGTTACGGGCGGGGGGGGGACTACGAGCAGTTCTTC. It is translated as CASSYGRGGDYEQFF.

The chain links TRBV6-1 to TRBJ2-3, with 9 nucleotides matching TRBD1. J gave up 5 bases and V 7 bases, and 7 bases lay outside the gene matches. The CDR3 spans 14 residues. Germline V gives CDR1 MNHNS, CDR2 SASEGT. Here the CDR3 reads CASTLRQGGDTQYF. The CDR3 region has the DNA TGTGCCAGCACCCTGAGACAGGGGGGAGATACGCAGTATTTT.

The V call is TRBV6-1, the J call TRBJ2-1; a possible D gene is TRBD2 (6 bases). CDR3 size: 15 residues. The ends were cut back, 8 bases at V and 13 bases at J, with 27 bases in the middle. CDR1 and CDR2 (germline): MNHNS, SASEGT. The chain's CDR3 is CASDDSGEPEETQFF. The CDR3 DNA sequence: TGTGCCAGCGACGATAGCGGAGAACCCGAAGAGACCCAGTTCTTC.